One sample yielded the 4 T cell receptor beta chains listed below, sequenced in a study of naive and memory T cell subsets. TCR cDNA received a 3' ligated oligonucleotide that carried a UMI. Amplification of ligated cDNA took four PCR rounds with SP2 and nested alpha and beta constant primers. TCRdb used MiXCR to reprocess the 5' RACE reads, holding one entry per CDR3 protein. The sample lists tens of thousands of distinct CDR3 sequences, 7% to 8.5% occurring once. The receptors shown here come from a male donor in good health.

This clonotype was recorded a few times. The chain has TRBV6-5 and TRBJ1-5, with TRBD1 matching 7 bases. V shed 0 bases, J shed 1 base, and the junction held 0 bases outside the gene matches. The CDR3 loop spans 15 amino acids. CDR1 is MNHEY and CDR2 is SVGAGI in the germline V gene. In nucleotides, the CDR3 is TGTGCCAGCAGTTACTCACAGGGGAGCAATCAGCCCCAGCATTTT. This codes for CASSYSQGSNQPQHF.

This clonotype has at least ten counts. The V gene is TRBV28, the J gene TRBJ2-6; D remains ambiguous. Trimming removed 4 bases from V and 0 bases from J, with 4 bases in between. This CDR3 has 14 amino acids. Germline-derived CDR1 and CDR2 are MDHEN and SYDVKM. The CDR3 spells CASSSSSGANVLTF. The CDR3 DNA reads TGTGCCAGCAGTTCAAGCTCTGGGGCCAACGTCCTGACTTTC.

The rearrangement joins TRBV6-2 or TRBV6-3 to TRBJ1-1; D is ambiguous. V lost 0 bases and J lost 1, with 15 bases in between. Per germline, CDR1 MNHEY and CDR2 SVGEGT. The CDR3 is 17 amino acids. CDR3 region: CASSYSLTRDQNTEAFF. CDR3 DNA: TGTGCCAGCAGTTACTCCTTGACCAGAGACCAGAACACTGAAGCTTTCTTT.

This clonotype was seen only a few times. The chain has TRBV7-2 and TRBJ2-1; the D gene is possibly TRBD1 (6 bases). Per germline, CDR1 SGHTA and CDR2 FQGNSA. Trimming removed 4 bases at V and 8 bases at J, with 18 bases between. The CDR3 is made up of 15 amino acids. This CDR3 is CASSSGGRLHDEQFF. For the CDR3, the DNA is TGTGCCAGCAGCTCTGGGGGCCGGTTGCACGATGAGCAGTTCTTC.